This T cell receptor beta chain was documented in a study of regulatory T cells in long-lasting Graves disease. General study results and limits: Reduced TCR diversity was observed in persistent Graves' patients versus newly diagnosed patients.

About this clonotype: Its specificity is unknown.

Building of the TCR beta libraries involved iRepertoire HTBI primers and Arm-PCR of CDR3 regions. TCRdb redid the calling of the multiplex PCR reads with MiXCR, one entry per CDR3 protein. This table has some 450,000 distinct CDR3 sequences, around 24% appearing once. As to time point: persistent/refractory GD, antithyroid drugs over 5 years with positive TRAb. There was RNA extracted from PBMCs, and the TCR library was made from it. Looked up from germline, CDR1 is MNHEY and CDR2 is SMNVEV (reference sequence). V dropped 4 bases and J dropped 6 bases, with 15 bases sitting between them. CDR3 length: 15 amino acids.

The source is a female donor with Graves disease. The sequencing used peripheral blood mononuclear cells (PBMCs), collected when the disease was refractory, from a patient treated with antithyroid drugs. This chain links TRBV27 with TRBJ2-2; D perhaps matches TRBD1 (6 bases). This CDR3 is CASSSPGALAGELFF. Here the CDR3 DNA reads TGTGCCAGCAGTTCCCCAGGGGCGCTGGCCGGGGAGCTGTTTTTT.